A selection of T cell receptor beta chains follows, all from one sample in a study of neurological immune-mediated disorders. TCRdb recomputed calls from the 5' RACE reads with MiXCR, one row per CDR3 protein. Among about 21,000 distinct CDR3 sequences, 15% to 20% were seen once, and the ten largest hold roughly 7%. Sequencing was performed on CD8+ T cells from blood. These receptors came from a woman between 18 and 29 years old with multiple sclerosis. The CDR3 runs from the conserved cysteine through the conserved F or W. The D gene is left open where the match is weak. Some rows mark clone size as missing; the rest say once, few, many or name a class of expanded clone.

>TRBJ2-3|TRBV4-3|many|TRBD2
CASSQEPPGLAGTVSTDTQYF
TGCGCCAGCAGCCAAGAACCCCCGGGACTAGCGGGGACCGTAAGCACAGATACGCAGTATTTT
>TRBJ2-7|TRBV7-9|many|-
CASSFPVSAYEQYF
TGTGCCAGCAGCTTCCCAGTTTCGGCGTACGAGCAGTACTTC
>TRBJ1-2|TRBV29-1|many|TRBD1
CSVRQGAGGYTF
TGCAGCGTTCGACAGGGGGCGGGTGGCTACACCTTC
>TRBJ2-7|TRBV18|many|-
CASSPRTALEQYF
TGTGCCAGCTCACCCCGGACAGCCTTAGAGCAGTACTTC
>TRBJ2-1|TRBV7-2|many|-
CASSFSLDVYSYNEQFF
TGTGCCAGCAGCTTTTCCCTTGACGTTTACTCCTACAATGAGCAGTTCTTC
>TRBJ1-1|TRBV5-1|many|-
CASSPGYMNTEAFF
TGCGCCAGCAGCCCCGGATACATGAACACTGAAGCTTTCTTT
>TRBJ2-7|TRBV7-9|many|-
CASSLSGNYEQYF
TGTGCCAGCAGCTTAAGCGGAAACTACGAGCAGTACTTC
>TRBJ2-5|TRBV7-9|many|-
CASSLPSGWTQYF
TGTGCCAGCAGCTTACCCTCCGGGTGGACCCAGTACTTC
>TRBJ2-5|TRBV20-1|many|TRBD1
CSAESGTEGQETQYF
TGCAGTGCCGAATCCGGGACAGAAGGCCAAGAGACCCAGTACTTC
>TRBJ2-1|TRBV9|many|-
CASSVRDSLYNEQFF
TGTGCCAGCAGCGTCCGGGACTCCCTCTACAATGAGCAGTTCTTC
>TRBJ1-2|TRBV5-5|-|-
CASSLVEGNYGYTF
TGTGCCAGCAGCTTGGTCGAGGGTAACTATGGCTACACCTTC
>TRBJ2-5|TRBV7-6|-|TRBD1
CASSLQGQAETQYF
TGTGCCAGCAGCTTACAGGGACAGGCAGAGACCCAGTACTTC